This TCR beta chain comes out of a study of beta chain features in type 1 diabetes. Points from the study as a whole: Moderate but significant shortening of TCRB CDR3s was recorded in all four CD4+ subsets from Type 1 diabetes patients.

This CDR3 region has 10 residues. The germline gives CDR1 DFQATT, CDR2 SNEGSKA (reference sequence). The ends were cut back, 4 bases at V and 8 bases at J, with 6 bases in the middle. Expressed TCRB transcripts were sequenced because the entire RNA isolate underwent reverse transcription. TCRdb's table, derived via immunoSEQ multiplex PCR, lists solely in-frame clones and lacks some. Among a few hundred thousand clones listed, 11% were seen once. This clone was counted between two and nine times. Its antigen is currently unknown. This sequence was found in a woman in her 30s in good health. The sequenced sample was naive CD4+ T cells from blood. The V gene is TRBV20-1, the J gene TRBJ2-1; no definite D call. The chain's CDR3 is CSAINYEQFF. The CDR3 DNA is TGCAGTGCTATAAACTATGAGCAGTTCTTC.